The 28 T cell receptor beta chains below come from one sample, sequenced in a study of blood T cell repertoires in COVID-19 (dated by TCRdb to 2020 to 2021). The protocol used for the library was the immunoSEQ multiplex PCR assay. TCRdb retrieved this table from immuneACCESS and kept in-frame rearrangements only. Not all clones are present; in checked studies, unresolved V genes account for under half, and no reason is known for the remainder. The sample data list 120,000 to 150,000 clones, and roughly 82% of these were observed just once. The biggest ten clones account for 13% of the sample. Sequenced material: peripheral blood. These receptors all come from a man older than 75 with acute or convalescent COVID-19.

The chain carries TRBV14 and TRBJ2-3; D might be TRBD1 (6 bases). Germline V gives CDR1 SGHDN, CDR2 FVKESK. There are 15 residues in the CDR3. Trimming removed 0 bases from V and 6 bases from J, with 13 bases in between. The CDR3 is CASSQDVTGWDTQYF. The CDR3 DNA sequence: TGTGCCAGCAGCCAAGATGTGACAGGATGGGATACGCAGTATTTT.

DNA of the CDR3: TGTGCCATCCGAGATGAATATAATTCACCCCTCCACTTT. This codes for CAIRDEYNSPLHF. The chain joins TRBV28 to TRBJ1-6; D unresolved. Germline CDR1 is MDHEN and CDR2 is SYDVKM. Trimming shortened V by 10 bases and J by 4 bases, and 11 bases separated the two germline ends. The CDR3 consists of 13 residues.

This chain uses TRBV5-1 with TRBJ2-7; the match to TRBD2 covers 8 bases. The V and J ends lost 4 bases and 5 bases, in that order; junction bases with no gene match: 14. This CDR3 has 16 amino acids. The V gene's germline CDR1 is SGHRS and CDR2 YFSETQ. The CDR3, as DNA: TGCGCCAGCAGCCCACAGGCGGGGGGCTATAGGGACGAGCAGTACTTC. It translates to CASSPQAGGYRDEQYF.

The chain combines TRBV28 with TRBJ1-5; D may be TRBD1 (5 bases). V gave up 5 bases and J gave up 4 bases, with 12 bases separating them. The CDR3 length is 14 residues. Per germline, CDR1 MDHEN and CDR2 SYDVKM. The CDR3 nucleotides are TGTGCCAGCAGTCAAGCCGGGGGGAATCAGCCCCAGCATTTT. Translation: CASSQAGGNQPQHF.

The chain joins TRBV5-4 to TRBJ1-1; D is possibly TRBD1 (5 bases). Germline V lookup: CDR1 SGHNT, CDR2 YYREEE (reference sequence). Trimming cost V 4 bases and J 1 base, with 11 bases left between them. CDR3 length: 14 residues. CDR3 sequence (DNA): TGTGCCAGCAGCCCTAACAGGCGGAACACTGAAGCTTTCTTT. Its translation: CASSPNRRNTEAFF.

The table lists this clone with a count of one. CDR3 loop: CASSEGAGETQYF. CDR3 DNA: TGTGCCAGCAGCGAAGGGGCGGGGGAGACCCAGTACTTC. This chain links TRBV7-3 with TRBJ2-5; D might be TRBD2 (6 bases). Germline CDR1 is SGHTA and CDR2 is FQGTGA. The CDR3 runs 13 residues. V was cut by 5 bases and J by 5 bases, with 12 bases left in between.

The chain has TRBV28 and TRBJ2-3, with D unclear. The CDR3 spans 17 residues. The germline V gene has CDR1 MDHEN and CDR2 SYDVKM. The ends were cut back, 6 bases at V and 4 bases at J, with 23 bases in the middle. CDR3 sequence: CASSPRIGSGPADTQYF. Written as DNA, the CDR3 is TGTGCCAGCAGCCCAAGGATCGGTTCTGGGCCCGCAGATACGCAGTATTTT. Full variable domain (missing parts from reference TRBV28 and TRBJ2-3): DVKVTQSSRYLVKRTGEKVFLECVQDMDHENMFWYRQDPGLGLRLIYFSYDVKMKEKGDIPEGYSVSREKKERFSLILESASTNQTSMYLCASSPRIGSGPADTQYFGPGTRLTVL.

The chain uses TRBV9 and TRBJ1-4; D call uncertain. Germline CDR1 SGDLS, CDR2 YYNGEE. V lost 3 bases and J 5 bases, leaving 5 bases between the germline ends. This CDR3 has 12 residues. The CDR3 sequence: CASSGENEKLFF. The DNA of the CDR3 is TGTGCCAGCAGCGGGGAGAATGAAAAACTGTTTTTT.

The J gene is TRBJ1-3, the V gene TRBV4-2, with a tentative D call TRBD1 (6 bases). The V end was cut by 1 base, the J end by 1 base, with 14 bases between. Germline CDR1 reads LGHNA; CDR2 reads YNFKEQ. The CDR3 loop spans 17 amino acids. The CDR3 spells CASSQVGLGGSGNTIYF. The CDR3 DNA reads TGTGCCAGCAGCCAAGTGGGCTTAGGGGGTTCTGGAAACACCATATATTTT.

J is TRBJ1-5 and V is TRBV6-5; the match to TRBD1 covers 10 bases. CDR1 and CDR2 (germline): MNHEY, SVGAGI. The CDR3 is made up of 16 amino acids. V lost 0 bases, J lost 6 bases, and 5 bases stayed unmatched. The CDR3 sequence: CASSYSGQGFGQPQHF. As DNA, the CDR3 is TGTGCCAGCAGTTACTCGGGACAGGGGTTCGGTCAGCCCCAGCATTTT.

J is TRBJ1-1 and V is TRBV5-1; 7 bases are shared with TRBD1. Germline V gene sequence: CDR1 SGHRS, CDR2 YFSETQ. The CDR3 is 17 amino acids. V was clipped by 0 bases and J by 0 bases; unmatched bases: 8. The DNA for the CDR3 is TGCGCCAGCAGCTTGGTAGGGGGCCTATGGATGAACACTGAAGCTTTCTTT. As protein: CASSLVGGLWMNTEAFF.

The chain uses TRBV2 and TRBJ1-5; D is unclear. V lost 2 bases to trimming and J lost 5 bases, with 10 bases between them. Germline V lookup: CDR1 SNHLY, CDR2 FYNNEI. The length of the CDR3 is 14 residues. The CDR3 nucleotides read TGTGCCAGCAGTGAATTAAGCGGGGATCAGCCCCAGCATTTT. As protein: CASSELSGDQPQHF.

This clone was counted a few times. This chain connects TRBV11-3 to TRBJ2-7; D ambiguous. Germline CDR1 and CDR2: SGHNT and YENEEA. Trimming took 5 bases from V and 0 from J, leaving 11 bases between them. This CDR3 has 14 amino acids. CDR3: CASSPSTFSYEQYF. CDR3 DNA sequence: TGTGCCAGCAGCCCTTCTACTTTCTCCTACGAGCAGTACTTC.

The rearrangement uses TRBV6-2 or TRBV6-3 and TRBJ2-3; 7 bases are shared with TRBD1. Germline CDR1 MNHEY, CDR2 SVGEGT. The ends lost 6 bases at V and 0 bases at J; junction bases unmatched: 9. This CDR3 spans 16 amino acids. In nucleotides, the CDR3 is TGTGCCAGCAGCCTTAACCCGGGACAGAGCACAGATACGCAGTATTTT. It translates to CASSLNPGQSTDTQYF.

The chain couples TRBV6-5 to TRBJ1-1, with TRBD1 matching 8 bases. V trimming: 0 bases; J trimming: 1 base; junction bases outside the gene matches: 4. CDR1 is MNHEY and CDR2 is SVGAGI in the germline V gene. The CDR3 is made up of 16 amino acids. CDR3 region: CASSYSWGQANTEAFF. In DNA, the CDR3 is TGTGCCAGCAGTTACTCATGGGGACAGGCGAACACTGAAGCTTTCTTT.

The chain combines TRBV7-2 with TRBJ2-7; 10 nucleotides agree with TRBD2. Germline loops: CDR1 SGHTA, CDR2 FQGNSA. The CDR3 runs to 13 residues. The trim removed 6 bases at V and 2 bases at J, leaving 1 base unmatched. The DNA for the CDR3 is TGTGCCAGCAGAGCGGGGGGGCCCTACGAGCAGTACTTC. Protein: CASRAGGPYEQYF. The full variable domain, rest sourced from reference TRBV7-2 and TRBJ2-7, is GAGVSQSPSNKVTEKGKDVELRCDPISGHTALYWYRQSLGQGLEFLIYFQGNSAPDKSGLPSDRFSAERTGGSVSTLTIQRTQQEDSAVYLCASRAGGPYEQYFGPGTRLTVT.

The chain employs TRBV29-1 and TRBJ1-1; D is unclear. The germline CDR1 and CDR2 sequences are SQVTM and ANQGSEA. Trimming stripped 5 bases from V and 4 bases from J, with 8 bases between. This CDR3 spans 11 amino acids. The CDR3 bases are TGCAGCGTTCTTTCCGGCACTGAAGCTTTCTTT. It specifies CSVLSGTEAFF.

This chain links TRBV28 with TRBJ1-4, with 7 bases aligning to TRBD1. Per germline, CDR1 MDHEN and CDR2 SYDVKM. V shed 4 bases and J 3 bases; nucleotides not matched to a gene: 8. The CDR3 length is 16 residues. The CDR3, as DNA: TGTGCCAGCAGTTCCCCCTTGACAGGGCCTAATGAAAAACTGTTTTTT. Its protein is CASSSPLTGPNEKLFF.

The J gene is TRBJ1-1, the V gene TRBV12-3 or TRBV12-4; the D gene is possibly TRBD1 (5 bases). The CDR3 has 12 residues. Trimming removed 8 bases from V and 5 bases from J, with 12 bases in between. In DNA, the CDR3 is TGTGCCAGCCAGGGTCTGAGTACTGAAGCTTTCTTT. Translating it yields CASQGLSTEAFF.

V is TRBV2 and J is TRBJ1-1; D not resolved. The germline V gene has CDR1 SNHLY and CDR2 FYNNEI. The ends were cut back, 1 base at V and 4 bases at J, with 10 bases in the middle. The CDR3 is 14 residues long. The CDR3 reads CASSEEQLGTEAFF. The CDR3 DNA follows: TGTGCCAGCAGTGAAGAACAGTTGGGCACTGAAGCTTTCTTT.

This sequence joins TRBV7-6 and TRBJ1-3; D may be TRBD1 (5 bases). The CDR3 runs 15 residues. Trimming took off 4 bases at V and 1 base at J, with 11 bases between the two ends. Looked up from germline, CDR1 is SGHVS and CDR2 is FNYEAQ. The CDR3 sequence is CASSSQGTSGNTIYF. The CDR3 DNA reads TGTGCCAGCAGCTCTCAGGGTACTTCTGGAAACACCATATATTTT.

The chain uses TRBV2 and TRBJ1-4; D uncertain. Trimming removed 3 bases at V and 0 bases at J, with 5 bases between. CDR1 is SNHLY and CDR2 is FYNNEI in the germline V gene. This CDR3 spans 14 amino acids. As DNA, the CDR3 is TGTGCCAGCAGTGAGAGGGCAACTAATGAAAAACTGTTTTTT. It specifies CASSERATNEKLFF.

J is TRBJ2-3 and V is TRBV6-2 or TRBV6-3, with D uncertain. Germline V CDR1 and CDR2: MNHEY, SVGEGT. There are 11 residues in the CDR3. The V gene lost 4 bases and the J gene lost 3 bases, with 2 bases spanning the gap. The CDR3 DNA is TGTGCCAGCAGTTTAACAGATACGCAGTATTTT. Amino acids: CASSLTDTQYF.

The chain links TRBV2 to TRBJ2-2; TRBD1 agrees at 10 bases. The CDR3 consists of 14 residues. Looked up from germline, CDR1 is SNHLY and CDR2 is FYNNEI. The V and J ends lost 5 bases and 13 bases, in that order; junction bases with no gene match: 10. Here the CDR3 DNA reads TGTGCCAGCAGTCCGGACAGGGGGGTGCGGTGGCTGTTTTTT. It is translated as CASSPDRGVRWLFF.

The chain joins TRBV7-7 to TRBJ1-1; TRBD1 is a possible D gene (5 bases). Germline V gene data show CDR1 as SSHAT and CDR2 as FNYEAQ (reference sequence). There are 12 residues in the CDR3. This CDR3 reads CVGQGMNTEAFF. CDR3 nucleotide sequence: TGTGTCGGTCAGGGCATGAACACTGAAGCTTTCTTT.

A few counts support this clone. The J gene is TRBJ1-2, the V gene TRBV3-1 (or the pseudogene TRBV3-2), with D possibly being TRBD1 (5 bases). Germline V lookup: CDR1 LGHDT, CDR2 YNNKEL (reference sequence). This CDR3 has 16 residues. V gave up 2 bases and J gave up 8 bases, with 21 bases separating them. The CDR3 protein is CASSQYTTGLAAGYTF. CDR3 DNA sequence: TGTGCCAGCAGCCAATACACAACGGGACTCGCGGCCGGCTACACCTTC.

The chain combines TRBV5-4 with TRBJ2-2; no clear D gene. V lost 4 bases and J 7 bases, leaving 8 bases between the germline ends. The length of the CDR3 is 12 residues. The germline CDR1 and CDR2 sequences are SGHNT and YYREEE (reference sequence). The CDR3 reads CASSLANGELFF. CDR3 sequence (DNA): TGTGCCAGCAGCCTGGCTAACGGGGAGCTGTTTTTT.

The gene calls are TRBV4-3 and TRBJ2-2; no reliable D call. Germline CDR1 reads LGHNA; CDR2 reads YSLEER. V was shortened by 4 bases and J by 2 bases, with 8 bases between the two germline ends. This CDR3 has 14 amino acids. The CDR3 loop is CASSLGPNTGELFF. CDR3 DNA sequence: TGCGCCAGCAGCCTTGGGCCAAACACCGGGGAGCTGTTTTTT.